This T cell receptor beta chain stems from a study of cytomegalovirus exposure and HLA in healthy donors. About the research overall: There were a few hundred genotyped donors. Of these, about 81% fell in the genetic ancestry cluster associated with self-reported Caucasian donors.

Primers for the PCR totalled 60 Vbeta and 13 Jbeta. Generated by immunoSEQ multiplex PCR, the TCRdb table keeps only in-frame clones and is missing some. The sample lists 150,000 to 160,000 clones; roughly 80% were seen once. Though probably carrying unrecorded immune exposures, donors were nominally healthy at sampling. Per the germline V gene, CDR1 is MNHEY and CDR2 is SMNVEV (reference sequence). The CDR3 totals 15 residues. V trimming: 4 bases; J trimming: 4 bases; junction bases outside the gene matches: 4. The chain links TRBV27 to TRBJ2-1; TRBD2 agrees at 10 bases. The sample consisted of PBMCs. This receptor was identified in a young man in good health and CMV-seropositive. The CDR3 DNA is TGTGCCAGCAGTTCCCCTAGCGGGAGATACAATGAGCAGTTCTTC. Its translation is CASSSPSGRYNEQFF.